This is a list of T cell receptor beta chains from one sample in a study of post-analysis software for immune sequencing data. TCRdb ran MiXCR on the PCR reads and lists one entry per CDR3 protein. The sample has about half a million distinct CDR3 sequences; under 55% are singletons. Sequencing input: blood. These receptors were obtained from a girl aged 10-17 years with multiple sclerosis. Each CDR3 is given with its conserved first and last residue. The D gene is left open where the match is weak. Rows give clone size only sometimes, using once, few, many, or a class for an expanded clone.

.,TRBV6-2/TRBV6-3,TRBD2,TRBJ2-1,TGTGCCAGCAGGATAGCGGGAGGGCCTGGTGAGCAGTTCTTC,CASRIAGGPGEQFF
few,TRBV4-3,.,TRBJ2-1,TGCGCCAGCAGCCAAGCAGGGGATAGGTCCTACAATGAGCAGTTCTTC,CASSQAGDRSYNEQFF
few,TRBV10-3,.,TRBJ2-3,TGTGCCATCAGTGAGTCAGGGGCAGATACGCAGTATTTT,CAISESGADTQYF
.,TRBV6-6,.,TRBJ2-3,TGTGCCAGCACTAGCGTGGATACGCAGTATTTT,CASTSVDTQYF
.,TRBV5-1,TRBD2,TRBJ2-5,TGCGCCAGCAGCTGGACTAGCGGGAGAGGCCAAGAGACCCAGTACTTC,CASSWTSGRGQETQYF
.,TRBV24-1,.,TRBJ1-4,TGTGCCACCAGTGATAGGACAATCCAGGATGAAAAACTGTTTTTT,CATSDRTIQDEKLFF
.,TRBV29-1,TRBD1,TRBJ2-6,TGCAGCGTTGGTGACCGGGACAGAGCCTCTGGGGCCAACGTCCTGACTTTC,CSVGDRDRASGANVLTF
.,TRBV4-1,TRBD2,TRBJ2-1,TGCGCCAGCAGCCAAGAGGGACTAGCGGCAGGTAATGAGCAGTTCTTC,CASSQEGLAAGNEQFF
.,TRBV24-1,.,TRBJ2-5,TGTGCCACCAGTGATTCTCAGCGGCAAGAGACCCAGTACTTC,CATSDSQRQETQYF
.,TRBV6-2/TRBV6-3,TRBD2,TRBJ2-1,TGTGCCAGCAGAAGCCCTCGGGCGACTAGCGGGAGCTACAATGAGCAGTTCTTC,CASRSPRATSGSYNEQFF
.,TRBV20-1,.,TRBJ2-1,TGCAGTGCTCAACTGGGCAATGAGCAGTTCTTC,CSAQLGNEQFF
few,TRBV7-2,.,TRBJ2-7,TGTGCCAGCAGCTTAATGGAAGCCGAGCAGTACTTC,CASSLMEAEQYF
few,TRBV7-2,TRBD1,TRBJ1-2,TGTGCCAGCAGCTTAGCCGGGACAGGGGGCTCTGGCTACACCTTC,CASSLAGTGGSGYTF
few,TRBV7-9,.,TRBJ1-3,TGTGCCAGCAGCCCGCAGGGCTCTGGAAACACCATATATTTT,CASSPQGSGNTIYF
few,TRBV3-1,TRBD1,TRBJ1-6,TGTGCCAGCAGCGGGACAGGGGTGTCACCCCTCCACTTT,CASSGTGVSPLHF
.,TRBV20-1,.,TRBJ2-7,TGCAGTGCTTACCCCAGCTACGAGCAGTACTTC,CSAYPSYEQYF
.,TRBV27,TRBD2,TRBJ2-7,TGTGCCAGCAGTTCCGCAGGCGGACTAGGGGACGAGCAGTACTTC,CASSSAGGLGDEQYF